The clone carrying this TCR beta chain was recorded at least ten times. Antigen specificity is unknown. This sample is drawn from a study of cytomegalovirus exposure and HLA in healthy donors. General study results and limits: In a later analysis, across HLA loci, associated TCR counts were highest for DRB1, lowest for HLA-C.

Primers included in the PCR were 60 Vbeta and 13 Jbeta primers. Method: immunoSEQ multiplex PCR; TCRdb's copy keeps in-frame clones and lacks some. The sample comprises 150,000 to 200,000 clones, just over 75% of which are singletons, and 0.95% to 1.1% rests with the top ten. Every donor was a healthy person donating bone marrow. The sample comprised PBMCs. The receptor's source is a woman in her thirties or forties in good health and CMV-seronegative.

This CDR3 is CASSTQDRREEQYF. The CDR3 nucleotides read TGTGCCAGTAGTACACAGGACAGGAGGGAAGAGCAGTACTTC. This chain joins TRBV19 and TRBJ2-7; D possibly corresponds to TRBD1 (7 bases). Trimming stripped 4 bases from V and 7 bases from J, with 17 bases between. The CDR3 loop spans 14 amino acids. Germline CDR1 reads LNHDA; CDR2 reads SQIVND (reference sequence).